The following is a TCR beta chain sequence with its context. The record originates from a study of OX40 agonist ivuxolimab in advanced cancers. Study-level background: Patients enrolled in dose escalation were diagnosed with hepatocellular carcinoma, melanoma, renal cell or head and neck cancer.

The protocol was immunoSEQ multiplex PCR, while the TCRdb copy is restricted to in-frame clones and leaves out a portion. The top ten hold less than 1.5% of the sample, which has roughly 90,000 clones, roughly 89% seen once. V lost 3 bases, J lost 0 bases, and 12 bases lay in between. Germline CDR1 is SGHRS and CDR2 is YFSETQ. This CDR3 spans 16 amino acids. Here the sequenced sample was CD4+ or CD8+ T cells sorted from blood, taken in a trial of the OX40 agonist ivuxolimab. The chain is built from TRBV5-1 and TRBJ2-2; possible D gene TRBD1, 5 bases. The receptor's source is an adult with an advanced solid tumor such as melanoma, head and neck, liver or kidney cancer. CDR3 residues: CASSYDRAPNTGELFF. The CDR3 DNA is TGCGCCAGCAGCTACGACAGAGCCCCGAACACCGGGGAGCTGTTTTTT.